This TCR beta chain was captured by sequencing in a study of T-cell memory formation after mild COVID-19. TCRdb processed the 5' RACE reads anew with MiXCR; each CDR3 protein has one entry. This table has a few hundred thousand distinct CDR3 sequences, about 23% appearing once. Germline V CDR1 and CDR2: LGHDT, YNNKEL (reference sequence). The V end lost 1 base, the J end lost 3 bases, and 13 bases lay between the germline ends. The CDR3 extends over 15 amino acids. The clonotype comes from an adult woman who had mild COVID-19 (a few samples of this study predate the infection). Cell type and time point are not known. The chain joins TRBV3-1 to TRBJ2-7, with a possible D match to TRBD1 (7 bases). The sample consisted of PBMCs or a T cell subset sorted from them (not recorded which). The CDR3 reads CASSQVGGGYYEQYF. The DNA of the CDR3 is TGTGCCAGCAGCCAAGTAGGAGGGGGCTACTACGAGCAGTACTTC.